These 18 T cell receptor beta chains were all obtained from the same sample, sequenced in a study of OX40 agonist ivuxolimab in advanced cancers. Sequencing used immunoSEQ multiplex PCR; TCRdb keeps in-frame clones, though not all of them. The sample lists 70,000 or so clones, approximately 82% occurring once. The sample consisted of CD4+ or CD8+ T cells sorted from blood, taken in a trial of the OX40 agonist ivuxolimab. The receptors were sampled from an adult with an advanced solid tumor such as melanoma, head and neck, liver or kidney cancer.

This chain joins TRBV7-8 and TRBJ2-2; the match to TRBD2 covers 7 bases. The ends lost 5 bases at V and 0 bases at J; junction bases unmatched: 9. The CDR3 is 17 amino acids. Germline CDR1 reads SGHVS; CDR2 reads FQNEAQ. For the CDR3, the DNA is TGTGCCAGCAGCCCCCTTAGAAGCGGGGCGAACACCGGGGAGCTGTTTTTT. It encodes CASSPLRSGANTGELFF. Drawing the rest from reference TRBV7-8 and TRBJ2-2, the complete variable domain is GAGVSQSPRYKVAKRGQDVALRCDPISGHVSLFWYQQALGQGPEFLTYFQNEAQLDKSGLPSDRFFAERPEGSVSTLKIQRTQQEDSAVYLCASSPLRSGANTGELFFGEGSRLTVL.

This clone has a handful of counts. V is TRBV10-3 and J is TRBJ1-2, with TRBD1 as a possible D gene (5 bases). This CDR3 is 13 amino acids long. The V and J ends lost 2 bases and 4 bases respectively, with 8 bases between them. Per the germline V gene, CDR1 is ENHRY and CDR2 is SYGVKD. DNA for the CDR3: TGTGCCATCAGTGAGGCAGGGTCCTATGGCTACACCTTC. Protein: CAISEAGSYGYTF.

The chain is built from TRBV5-5 and TRBJ2-5; either TRBD1 or TRBD2 may supply D (5 bases each). In germline, CDR1 is SGHKS, CDR2 YYEKEE (reference sequence). V lost 4 bases to trimming and J lost 2 bases, with 15 bases between them. The CDR3 loop spans 15 amino acids. CDR3 in amino acids: CASSAGRDLQETQYF. For the CDR3, the DNA is TGTGCCAGCAGCGCCGGCCGGGACCTACAAGAGACCCAGTACTTC.

This chain joins TRBV19 and TRBJ1-5; 8 bases are a match to TRBD1. Trimming took 9 bases from V and 4 from J; bases not matched to a gene: 5. The CDR3 runs 13 residues. From germline, CDR1 is LNHDA and CDR2 SQIVND (reference sequence). This chain's CDR3 is CASGQGLNQPQHF. CDR3 nucleotide sequence: TGTGCCAGCGGACAGGGCCTAAATCAGCCCCAGCATTTT.

This rearrangement joins TRBV7-2 to TRBJ1-1; possible D gene TRBD1, 5 bases. This CDR3 has 12 amino acids. Germline CDR1 SGHTA, CDR2 FQGNSA. The V end lost 1 base, the J end lost 11 bases, and 11 bases lay between the germline ends. As DNA, the CDR3 is TGTGCCAGCAGCTTAGGGGGCGGGTGGGCTTTCTTT. It is translated as CASSLGGGWAFF.

This clone was recorded only once. The V call is TRBV19, the J call TRBJ2-7; D might be TRBD1 or TRBD2, each matching 6 bases. The CDR3 is 13 amino acids. Germline CDR1 and CDR2: LNHDA and SQIVND (reference sequence). V lost 8 bases and J lost 3, with 14 bases in between. The CDR3 spells CASSRGEFYEQYF. In nucleotides, the CDR3 is TGTGCCAGTTCTAGGGGGGAATTCTACGAGCAGTACTTC.

V and J are TRBV27 and TRBJ2-6; D is ambiguous. The V gene lost 4 bases and the J gene lost 0 bases, with 7 bases spanning the gap. The CDR3 is 15 residues long. The germline gives CDR1 MNHEY, CDR2 SMNVEV (reference sequence). The CDR3 region is CASSSWISGANVLTF. The CDR3 DNA sequence: TGTGCCAGCAGTTCCTGGATCTCTGGGGCCAACGTCCTGACTTTC.

The chain combines TRBV4-3 with TRBJ1-5; D is uncertain. V was cut by 0 bases and J by 0 bases, with 9 bases left in between. This CDR3 contains 16 residues. Germline V gene lookup returns CDR1 LGHNA and CDR2 YSLEER. Here the CDR3 DNA reads TGCGCCAGCAGCCAAGAGGTCAGAGCTAGCAATCAGCCCCAGCATTTT. Translating it yields CASSQEVRASNQPQHF.

The V call is TRBV6-5, the J call TRBJ2-2; D remains ambiguous. Germline CDR1 MNHEY, CDR2 SVGAGI. Trimming removed 1 base from V and 4 bases from J, with 4 bases in between. This CDR3 spans 13 amino acids. CDR3: CASSYFPTGELFF. The CDR3 DNA reads as TGTGCCAGCAGTTACTTCCCCACCGGGGAGCTGTTTTTT.

J is TRBJ2-7 and V is TRBV11-2; 12 bases fit TRBD2. CDR3 size: 15 residues. Losses at the gene ends were 5 bases for V and 3 bases for J; bases not matched to a gene: 5. Germline V gives CDR1 SGHAT, CDR2 FQNNGV. Here the CDR3 reads CASSIRTSGDYEQYF. The CDR3 nucleotides are TGTGCCAGCAGCATCAGGACTAGCGGGGACTACGAGCAGTACTTC.

This chain connects TRBV5-4 to TRBJ2-6; D is unclear. With 1 base removed from V and 0 bases from J, the gap between germline ends came to 8 bases. This CDR3 region has 16 residues. Germline CDR1 SGHNT, CDR2 YYREEE (reference sequence). The chain's CDR3 is CASSLILVSGANVLTF. The CDR3 nucleotides read TGTGCCAGCAGCTTGATACTGGTCTCTGGGGCCAACGTCCTGACTTTC. Full variable domain (missing parts from reference TRBV5-4 and TRBJ2-6): ETGVTQSPTHLIKTRGQQVTLRCSSQSGHNTVSWYQQALGQGPQFIFQYYREEENGRGNFPPRFSGLQFPNYSSELNVNALELDDSALYLCASSLILVSGANVLTFGAGSRLTVL.

The table lists this clone with a count of one. J is TRBJ1-1 and V is TRBV5-6; D is perhaps TRBD1 (6 bases). Germline V gene sequence: CDR1 SGHDT, CDR2 YYEEEE. This CDR3 region has 16 residues. Trimming took off 2 bases at V and 0 bases at J, with 14 bases between the two ends. CDR3 region: CASSFFGGSLNTEAFF. The CDR3 DNA follows: TGTGCCAGCAGCTTCTTCGGGGGCTCGTTGAACACTGAAGCTTTCTTT.

The chain combines TRBV5-1 with TRBJ1-1, with D possibly TRBD1 on 5 matching bases. Germline values: CDR1 SGHRS, CDR2 YFSETQ. The V end lost 4 bases, the J end lost 3 bases, and 16 bases lay between the germline ends. The CDR3 totals 15 residues. Here the CDR3 reads CASSIGTHEDTEAFF. DNA for the CDR3: TGCGCCAGCAGCATAGGGACCCACGAGGACACTGAAGCTTTCTTT.

This chain uses TRBV6-5 with TRBJ2-7; TRBD1 aligns across 10 bases. CDR1 and CDR2 (germline): MNHEY, SVGAGI. The J segment lost 3 bases and the V segment lost 0 bases, leaving 5 bases of the junction unmatched. This CDR3 contains 16 residues. The CDR3 bases are TGTGCCAGCAGTTACTCGAGACAGGGGGCCCTCTACGAGCAGTACTTC. It specifies CASSYSRQGALYEQYF.

In its sample, this clone was seen once. V and J are TRBV7-2 and TRBJ2-7, with D unclear. V gave up 3 bases and J gave up 7 bases, with 13 bases separating them. Germline-derived CDR1 and CDR2 are SGHTA and FQGNSA. This CDR3 is 13 amino acids long. The CDR3 DNA reads as TGTGCCAGCAGCTTTCCTGGGGTAAGAGAGCAGTACTTC. Translation: CASSFPGVREQYF. Supplemented by reference TRBV7-2 and TRBJ2-7, the full variable domain reads GAGVSQSPSNKVTEKGKDVELRCDPISGHTALYWYRQSLGQGLEFLIYFQGNSAPDKSGLPSDRFSAERTGGSVSTLTIQRTQQEDSAVYLCASSFPGVREQYFGPGTRLTVT.

The chain employs TRBV6-4 and TRBJ1-1; D gene unclear. Between the trimmed V and J ends, which lost 4 bases and 3 bases, there was a span of 9 bases. The CDR3 length is 13 residues. Per germline, CDR1 MRHNA and CDR2 SNTAGT. The CDR3 nucleotides read TGTGCCAGCAGTGCCCGCCGGGACACTGAAGCTTTCTTT. Its protein is CASSARRDTEAFF.

The rearrangement links TRBV6-6 to TRBJ2-5, with D maybe TRBD1 (6 bases). The CDR3 consists of 13 residues. The germline CDR1 and CDR2 sequences are MNHNY and SVGAGI (reference sequence). The V gene lost 5 bases and the J gene lost 4 bases, with 11 bases spanning the gap. CDR3 amino acids: CASSRDILETQYF. The CDR3 region has the DNA TGTGCCAGCAGTCGGGACATTTTAGAGACCCAGTACTTC.

The chain recombines TRBV2 with TRBJ2-7, with TRBD2 matching 13 bases. Germline CDR1 SNHLY, CDR2 FYNNEI. The CDR3 spans 13 residues. V lost 8 bases and J lost 9; bases outside the gene matches: 7. DNA of the CDR3: TGTGCCAGCCGCTGGACTAGCGGGGGTGGGCAGTACTTC. It specifies CASRWTSGGGQYF.